The 3 T cell receptor beta chains in this list originate from one sample, sequenced in a study of T cells in localized non-small cell lung cancer. Profiled with immunoSEQ multiplex PCR; TCRdb holds only in-frame clones, not every one. In the table there are about a thousand clones, about 25% of which are singletons. The source material was lung tumor tissue, sampled before any cancer treatment. The receptors come from a male donor aged 60 or over with stage I squamous cell lung carcinoma.

CDR3 region: CARGQNGAYEQYF. CDR3 bases: TGTGCCAGGGGACAGAACGGGGCCTACGAGCAGTACTTC. This rearrangement joins TRBV9 to TRBJ2-7; TRBD1 aligns across 7 bases. The trim removed 8 bases at V and 2 bases at J, leaving 7 bases unmatched. The CDR3 spans 13 residues. The germline V gene encodes CDR1 SGDLS and CDR2 YYNGEE.

This clone was seen a handful of times. The J gene is TRBJ2-2, the V gene TRBV19, with TRBD2 as a possible D gene (5 bases). The V end lost 4 bases, the J end lost 1 base, and 13 bases lay between the germline ends. The germline gives CDR1 LNHDA, CDR2 SQIVND (reference sequence). This CDR3 spans 16 amino acids. This CDR3 reads CASSTFLRENTGELFF. CDR3 in DNA: TGTGCCAGTAGTACCTTCCTTCGGGAGAACACCGGGGAGCTGTTTTTT.

The rearrangement joins TRBV19 to TRBJ2-5; D might be TRBD1 (6 bases). The V and J ends lost 5 bases and 4 bases respectively, with 11 bases between them. Germline V gives CDR1 LNHDA, CDR2 SQIVND (reference sequence). The CDR3 has 13 residues. The DNA of the CDR3 is TGTGCCAGTAGTTGGACGGACAGAGAGACCCAGTACTTC. It specifies CASSWTDRETQYF.